This T cell receptor beta chain was identified in a study of cytomegalovirus exposure and HLA in healthy donors. Profiling relied on immunoSEQ multiplex PCR, and the TCRdb table lists in-frame clones only, not all of them. This table holds more than 200,000 clones, 90% found once. The material sequenced was PBMCs. The sequence was collected from a woman in her twenties or thirties in good health and CMV-seronegative.

The CDR3 protein is CASSYIPEQGTNTQYF. As DNA, the CDR3 is TGTGCCAGCAGTTACATTCCCGAACAGGGAACAAATACGCAGTATTTT. The V call is TRBV6-5, the J call TRBJ2-3; tentatively, D is TRBD1 (6 bases). Between the trimmed V and J ends, which lost 2 bases and 7 bases, there was a span of 19 bases. The CDR3 loop spans 16 amino acids. Germline V CDR1 and CDR2: MNHEY, SVGAGI.